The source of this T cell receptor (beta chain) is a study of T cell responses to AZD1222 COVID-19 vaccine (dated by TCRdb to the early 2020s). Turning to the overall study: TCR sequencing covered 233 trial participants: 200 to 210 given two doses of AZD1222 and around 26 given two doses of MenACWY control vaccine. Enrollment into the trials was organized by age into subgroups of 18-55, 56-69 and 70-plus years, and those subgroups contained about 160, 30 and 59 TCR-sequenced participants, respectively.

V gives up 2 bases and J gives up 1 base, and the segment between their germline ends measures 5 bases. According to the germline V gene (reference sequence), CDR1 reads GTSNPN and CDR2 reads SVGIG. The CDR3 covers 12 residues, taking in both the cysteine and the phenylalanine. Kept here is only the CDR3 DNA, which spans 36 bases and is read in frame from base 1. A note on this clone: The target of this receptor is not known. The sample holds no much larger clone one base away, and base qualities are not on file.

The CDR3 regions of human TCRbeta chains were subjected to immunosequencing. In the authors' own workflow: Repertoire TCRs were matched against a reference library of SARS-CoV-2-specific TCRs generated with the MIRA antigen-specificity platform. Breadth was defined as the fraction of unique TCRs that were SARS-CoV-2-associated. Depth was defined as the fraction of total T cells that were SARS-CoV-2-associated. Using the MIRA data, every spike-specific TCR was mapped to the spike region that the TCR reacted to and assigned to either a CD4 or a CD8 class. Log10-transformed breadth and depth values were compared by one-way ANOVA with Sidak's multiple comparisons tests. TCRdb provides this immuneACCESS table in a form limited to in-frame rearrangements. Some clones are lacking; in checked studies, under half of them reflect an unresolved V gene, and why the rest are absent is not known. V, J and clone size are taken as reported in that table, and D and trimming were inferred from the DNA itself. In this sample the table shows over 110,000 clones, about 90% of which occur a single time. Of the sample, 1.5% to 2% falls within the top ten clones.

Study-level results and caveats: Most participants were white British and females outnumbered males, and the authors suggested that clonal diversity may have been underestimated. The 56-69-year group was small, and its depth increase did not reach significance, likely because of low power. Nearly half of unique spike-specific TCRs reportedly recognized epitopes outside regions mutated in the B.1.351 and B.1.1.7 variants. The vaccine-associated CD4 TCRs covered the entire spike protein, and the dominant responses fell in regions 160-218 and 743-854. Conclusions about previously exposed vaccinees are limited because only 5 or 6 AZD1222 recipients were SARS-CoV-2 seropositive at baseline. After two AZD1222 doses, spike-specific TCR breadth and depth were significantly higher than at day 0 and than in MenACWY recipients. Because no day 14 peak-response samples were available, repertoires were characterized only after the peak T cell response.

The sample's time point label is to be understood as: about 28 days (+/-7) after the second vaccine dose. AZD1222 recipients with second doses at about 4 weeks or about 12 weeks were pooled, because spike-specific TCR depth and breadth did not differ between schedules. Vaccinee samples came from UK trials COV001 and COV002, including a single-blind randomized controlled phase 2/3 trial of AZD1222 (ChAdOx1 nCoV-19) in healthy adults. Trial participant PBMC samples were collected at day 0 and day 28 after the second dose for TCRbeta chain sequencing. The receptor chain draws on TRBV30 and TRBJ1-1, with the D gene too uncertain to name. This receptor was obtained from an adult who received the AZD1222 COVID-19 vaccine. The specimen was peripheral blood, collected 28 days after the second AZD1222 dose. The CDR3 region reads CAWSQENTEAFF. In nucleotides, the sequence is TGTGCCTGGAGTCAAGAGAACACTGAAGCTTTCTTT.